One TCR beta chain is described in this entry. Data came from immunoSEQ multiplex PCR; TCRdb stores just in-frame clones and leaves some out. The repertoire holds tens of thousands of clones, with 81% as singletons. The data were taken from a study of blood T cell repertoires in COVID-19. Study information: Material from acute and convalescent COVID-19 was sourced from the United States, Italy and Spain. The cDNA or gDNA used as material had been derived from T cells, B-cell-depleted T cells, or PBMCs.

Germline values: CDR1 LNHNV, CDR2 YYDKDF (reference sequence). V was clipped by 5 bases and J by 7 bases; unmatched bases: 11. The CDR3 length is 15 residues. The rearrangement joins TRBV15 to TRBJ2-7; TRBD1 agrees at 10 bases. The sample taken for sequencing was peripheral blood. The source of this sequence is a human donor in a cohort sampled during active COVID-19. The CDR3: CATSGTGTGAREQYF. The DNA of the CDR3 is TGTGCCACCAGCGGCACCGGGACAGGGGCGAGAGAGCAGTACTTC. The full variable domain, its missing parts supplied by reference TRBV15 and TRBJ2-7, is DAMVIQNPRYQVTQFGKPVTLSCSQTLNHNVMYWYQQKSSQAPKLLFHYYDKDFNNEADTPDNFQSRRPNTSFCFLDIRSPGLGDTAMYLCATSGTGTGAREQYFGPGTRLTVT.